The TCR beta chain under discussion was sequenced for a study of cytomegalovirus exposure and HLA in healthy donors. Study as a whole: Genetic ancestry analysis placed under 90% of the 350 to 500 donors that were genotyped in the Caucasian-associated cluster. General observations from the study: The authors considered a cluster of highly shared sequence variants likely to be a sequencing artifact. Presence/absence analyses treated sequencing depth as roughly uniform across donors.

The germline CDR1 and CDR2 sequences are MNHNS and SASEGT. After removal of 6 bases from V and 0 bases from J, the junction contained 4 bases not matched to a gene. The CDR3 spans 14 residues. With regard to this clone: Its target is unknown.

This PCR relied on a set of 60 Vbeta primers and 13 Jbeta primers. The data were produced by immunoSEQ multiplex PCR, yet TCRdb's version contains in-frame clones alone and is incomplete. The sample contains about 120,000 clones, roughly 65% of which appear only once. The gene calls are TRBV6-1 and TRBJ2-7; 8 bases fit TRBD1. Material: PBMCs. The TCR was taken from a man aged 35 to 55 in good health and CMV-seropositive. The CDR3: CASRGQESSYEQYF. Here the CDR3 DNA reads TGTGCCAGCAGGGGACAGGAAAGCTCCTACGAGCAGTACTTC.